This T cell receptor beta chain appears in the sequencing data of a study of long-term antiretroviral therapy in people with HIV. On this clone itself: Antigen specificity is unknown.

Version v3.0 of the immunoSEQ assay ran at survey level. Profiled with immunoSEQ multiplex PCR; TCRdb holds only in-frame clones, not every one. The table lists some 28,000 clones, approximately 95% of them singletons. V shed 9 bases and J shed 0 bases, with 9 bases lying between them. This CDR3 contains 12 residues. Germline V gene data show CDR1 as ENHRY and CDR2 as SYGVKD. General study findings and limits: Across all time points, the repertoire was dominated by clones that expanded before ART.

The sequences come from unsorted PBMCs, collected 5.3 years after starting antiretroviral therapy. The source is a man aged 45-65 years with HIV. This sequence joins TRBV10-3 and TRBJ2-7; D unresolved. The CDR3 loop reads CAMADFSYEQYF. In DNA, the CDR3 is TGTGCCATGGCGGATTTCTCCTACGAGCAGTACTTC.